This paragraph reports one TCR beta chain. Antigen: not known. This entry is derived from a study of shared clonotypes between healthy human individuals. Libraries were prepared by immunoSEQ multiplex PCR; TCRdb keeps only in-frame clonotypes and omits some of them. The table shows roughly 2,300,000 clones, with about nine tenths occurring only once. V lost 5 bases, J lost 6 bases, and 14 bases stayed unmatched. CDR1 and CDR2 from the germline V gene are MNHEY and SMNVEV (reference sequence). This CDR3 has 17 amino acids. Study findings and constraints: Memory subsets had estimated richness that was generally smaller than that of naive subsets.

The TCR was taken from a man younger than 30 in good health. Some clones in this sample may be carry-over from other donors' samples. The V call is TRBV27, the J call TRBJ2-2; TRBD2 matches 8 bases. Sequencing was performed on naive CD4+ T cells from PBMCs. Noted subset: CD45RA+ positively selected. In DNA form, the CDR3 reads TGTGCCAGCAGTCAAAGCGGGAGAGGAACGGGGGCCGGGGAGCTGTTTTTT. Amino acids: CASSQSGRGTGAGELFF.